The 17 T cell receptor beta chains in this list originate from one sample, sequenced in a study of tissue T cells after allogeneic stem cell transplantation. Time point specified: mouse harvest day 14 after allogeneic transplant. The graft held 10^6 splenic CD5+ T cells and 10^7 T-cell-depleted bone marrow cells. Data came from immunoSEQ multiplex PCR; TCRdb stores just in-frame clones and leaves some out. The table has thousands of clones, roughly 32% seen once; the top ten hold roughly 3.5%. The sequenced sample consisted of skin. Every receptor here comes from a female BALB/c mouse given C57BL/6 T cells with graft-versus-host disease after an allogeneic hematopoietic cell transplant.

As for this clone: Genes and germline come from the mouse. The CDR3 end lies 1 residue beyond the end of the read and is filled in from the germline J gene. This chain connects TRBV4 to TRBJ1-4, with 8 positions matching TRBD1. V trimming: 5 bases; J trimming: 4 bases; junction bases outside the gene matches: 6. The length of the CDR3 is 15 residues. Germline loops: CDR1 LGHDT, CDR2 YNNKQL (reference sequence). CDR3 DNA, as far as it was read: TGTGCCAGCAGCACCCGGGACAGGATCAACGAAAGATTATTT. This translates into CASSTRDRINERLF. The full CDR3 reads CASSTRDRINERLFF.

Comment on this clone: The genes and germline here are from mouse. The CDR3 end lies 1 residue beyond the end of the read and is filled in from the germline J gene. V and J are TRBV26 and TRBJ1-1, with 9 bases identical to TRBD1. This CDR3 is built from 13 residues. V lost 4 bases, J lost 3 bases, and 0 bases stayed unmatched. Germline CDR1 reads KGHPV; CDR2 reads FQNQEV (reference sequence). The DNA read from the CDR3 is TGTGCCAGCAGTCGGACAGGGGACACAGAAGTCTTC. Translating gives CASSRTGDTEVF. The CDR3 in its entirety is CASSRTGDTEVFF. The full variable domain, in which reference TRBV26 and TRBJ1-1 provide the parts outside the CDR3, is NSKVIQTPRYLVKGQGQKAKMRCIPEKGHPVVFWYQQNKNNEFKFLINFQNQEVLQQIDMTEKRFSAECPSNSPCSLEIQSSEAGDSALYLCASSRTGDTEVFFGKGTRLTVV.

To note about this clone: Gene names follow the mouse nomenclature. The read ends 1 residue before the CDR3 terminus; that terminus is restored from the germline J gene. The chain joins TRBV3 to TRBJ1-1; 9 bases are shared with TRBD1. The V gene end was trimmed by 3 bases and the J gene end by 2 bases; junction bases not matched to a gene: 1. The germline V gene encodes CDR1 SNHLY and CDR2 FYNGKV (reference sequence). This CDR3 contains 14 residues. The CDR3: CASSLDRGNTEVFF. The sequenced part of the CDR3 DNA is TGTGCCAGCAGCTTGGACAGGGGCAACACAGAAGTCTTC.

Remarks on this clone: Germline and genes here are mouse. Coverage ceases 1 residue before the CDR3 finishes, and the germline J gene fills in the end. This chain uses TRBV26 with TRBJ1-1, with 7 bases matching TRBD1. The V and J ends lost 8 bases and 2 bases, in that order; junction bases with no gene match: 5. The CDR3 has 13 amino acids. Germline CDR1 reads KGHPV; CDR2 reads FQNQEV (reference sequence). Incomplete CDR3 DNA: TGTGCCAGCCGGCGGGACAGCAACACAGAAGTCTTC. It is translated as CASRRDSNTEVF. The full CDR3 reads CASRRDSNTEVFF.

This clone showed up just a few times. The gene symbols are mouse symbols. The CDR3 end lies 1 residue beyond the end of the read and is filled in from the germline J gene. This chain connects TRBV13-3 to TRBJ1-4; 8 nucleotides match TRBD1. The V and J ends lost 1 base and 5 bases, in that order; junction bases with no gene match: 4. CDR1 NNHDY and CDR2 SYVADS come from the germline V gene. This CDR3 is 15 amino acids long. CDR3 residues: CASSDKDRVNERLFF. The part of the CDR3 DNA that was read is TGTGCCAGCAGTGATAAGGACAGGGTTAACGAAAGATTATTT.

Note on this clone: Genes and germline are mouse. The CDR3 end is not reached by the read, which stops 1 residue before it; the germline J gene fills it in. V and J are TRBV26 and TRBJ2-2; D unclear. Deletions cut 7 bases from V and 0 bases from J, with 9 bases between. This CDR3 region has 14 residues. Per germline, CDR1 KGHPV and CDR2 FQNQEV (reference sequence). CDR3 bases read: TGTGCCAGCACCCGACAACCAAACACCGGGCAGCTCTAC. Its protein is CASTRQPNTGQLY. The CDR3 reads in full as CASTRQPNTGQLYF.

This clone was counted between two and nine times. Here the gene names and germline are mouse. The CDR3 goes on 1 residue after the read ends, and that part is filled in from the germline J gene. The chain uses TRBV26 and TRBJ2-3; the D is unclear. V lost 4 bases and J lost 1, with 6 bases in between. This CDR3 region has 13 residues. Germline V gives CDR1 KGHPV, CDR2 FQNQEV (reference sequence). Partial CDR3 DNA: TGTGCCAGCAGTCCCACGGGTGCAGAAACGCTGTAT. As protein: CASSPTGAETLY. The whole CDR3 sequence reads CASSPTGAETLYF.

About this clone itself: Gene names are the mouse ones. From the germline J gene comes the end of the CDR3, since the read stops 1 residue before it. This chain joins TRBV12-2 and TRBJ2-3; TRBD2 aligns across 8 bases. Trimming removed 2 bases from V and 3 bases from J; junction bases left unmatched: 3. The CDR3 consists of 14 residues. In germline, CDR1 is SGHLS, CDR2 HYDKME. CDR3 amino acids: CASSPYWGAETLYF. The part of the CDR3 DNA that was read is TGTGCCAGCTCTCCCTACTGGGGGGCAGAAACGCTGTAT.

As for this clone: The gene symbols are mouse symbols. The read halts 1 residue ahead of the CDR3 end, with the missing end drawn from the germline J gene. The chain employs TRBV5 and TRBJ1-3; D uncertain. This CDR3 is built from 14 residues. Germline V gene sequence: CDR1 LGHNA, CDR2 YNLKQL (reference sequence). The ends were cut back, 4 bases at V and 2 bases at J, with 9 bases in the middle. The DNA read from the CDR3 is TGTGCCAGCAGCCCCCGCGGGGCTGGAAATACGCTCTAT. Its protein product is CASSPRGAGNTLY. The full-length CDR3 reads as CASSPRGAGNTLYF.

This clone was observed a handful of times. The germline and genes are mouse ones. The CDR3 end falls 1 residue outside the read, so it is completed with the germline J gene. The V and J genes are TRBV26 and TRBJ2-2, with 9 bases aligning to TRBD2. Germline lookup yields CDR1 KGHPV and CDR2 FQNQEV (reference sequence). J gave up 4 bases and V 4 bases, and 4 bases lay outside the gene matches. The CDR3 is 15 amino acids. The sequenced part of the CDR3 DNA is TGTGCCAGCAGTCCTCAGACTGGGGGCACCGGGCAGCTCTAC. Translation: CASSPQTGGTGQLY. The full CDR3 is CASSPQTGGTGQLYF.

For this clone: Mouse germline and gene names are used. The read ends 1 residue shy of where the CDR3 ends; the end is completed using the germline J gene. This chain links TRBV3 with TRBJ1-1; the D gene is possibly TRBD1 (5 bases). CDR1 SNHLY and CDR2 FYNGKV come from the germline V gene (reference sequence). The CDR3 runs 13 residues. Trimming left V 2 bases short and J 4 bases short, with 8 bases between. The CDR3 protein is CASSLRQGTEVFF. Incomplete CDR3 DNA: TGTGCCAGCAGCTTAAGGCAGGGCACAGAAGTCTTC.

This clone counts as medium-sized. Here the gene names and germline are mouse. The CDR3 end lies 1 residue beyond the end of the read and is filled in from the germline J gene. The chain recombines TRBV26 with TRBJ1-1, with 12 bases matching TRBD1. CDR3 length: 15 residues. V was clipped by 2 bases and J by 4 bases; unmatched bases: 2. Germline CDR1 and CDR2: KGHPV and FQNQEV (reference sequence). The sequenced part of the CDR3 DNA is TGTGCCAGCAGTCTGGGGACAGGGGGCGGCACAGAAGTCTTC. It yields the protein CASSLGTGGGTEVF. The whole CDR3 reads CASSLGTGGGTEVFF.

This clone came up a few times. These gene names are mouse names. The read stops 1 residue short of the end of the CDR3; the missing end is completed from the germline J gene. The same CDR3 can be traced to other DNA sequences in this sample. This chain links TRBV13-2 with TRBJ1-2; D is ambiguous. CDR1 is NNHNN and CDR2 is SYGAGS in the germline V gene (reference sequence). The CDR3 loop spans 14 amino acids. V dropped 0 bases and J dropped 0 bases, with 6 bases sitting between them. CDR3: CASGDAKANSDYTF. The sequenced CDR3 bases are TGTGCCAGCGGTGATGCCAAAGCAAACTCCGACTACACC.

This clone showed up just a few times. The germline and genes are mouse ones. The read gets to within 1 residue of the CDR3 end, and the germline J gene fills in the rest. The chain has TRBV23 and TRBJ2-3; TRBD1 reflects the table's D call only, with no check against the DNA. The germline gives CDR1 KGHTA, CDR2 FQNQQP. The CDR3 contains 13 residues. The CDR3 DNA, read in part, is TGCTCCAGCAGTCAGACAGGGGGCGAAACGCTGTAT. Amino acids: CSSSQTGGETLY. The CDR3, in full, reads CSSSQTGGETLYF.

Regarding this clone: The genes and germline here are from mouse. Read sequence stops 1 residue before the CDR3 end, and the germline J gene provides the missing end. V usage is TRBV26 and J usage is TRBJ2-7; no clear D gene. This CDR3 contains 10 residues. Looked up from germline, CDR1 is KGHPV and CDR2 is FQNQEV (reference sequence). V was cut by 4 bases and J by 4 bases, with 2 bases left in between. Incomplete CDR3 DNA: TGTGCCAGCAGTCGGTATGAACAGTAC. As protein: CASSRYEQY. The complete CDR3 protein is CASSRYEQYF.

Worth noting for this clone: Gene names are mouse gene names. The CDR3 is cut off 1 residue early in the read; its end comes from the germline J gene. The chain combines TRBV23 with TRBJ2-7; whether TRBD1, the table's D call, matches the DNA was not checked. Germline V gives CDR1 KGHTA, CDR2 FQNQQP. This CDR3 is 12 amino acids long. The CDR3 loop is CSSSSGTGGQYF. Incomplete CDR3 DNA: TGCTCCAGCAGTTCCGGGACAGGGGGACAGTAC.

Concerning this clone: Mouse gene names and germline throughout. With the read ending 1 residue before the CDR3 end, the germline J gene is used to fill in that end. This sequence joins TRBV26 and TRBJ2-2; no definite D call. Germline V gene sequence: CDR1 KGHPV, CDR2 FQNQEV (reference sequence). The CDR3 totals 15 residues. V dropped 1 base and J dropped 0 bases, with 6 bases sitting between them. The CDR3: CASSLYASNTGQLYF. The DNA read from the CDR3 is TGTGCCAGCAGTCTGTACGCATCAAACACCGGGCAGCTCTAC.